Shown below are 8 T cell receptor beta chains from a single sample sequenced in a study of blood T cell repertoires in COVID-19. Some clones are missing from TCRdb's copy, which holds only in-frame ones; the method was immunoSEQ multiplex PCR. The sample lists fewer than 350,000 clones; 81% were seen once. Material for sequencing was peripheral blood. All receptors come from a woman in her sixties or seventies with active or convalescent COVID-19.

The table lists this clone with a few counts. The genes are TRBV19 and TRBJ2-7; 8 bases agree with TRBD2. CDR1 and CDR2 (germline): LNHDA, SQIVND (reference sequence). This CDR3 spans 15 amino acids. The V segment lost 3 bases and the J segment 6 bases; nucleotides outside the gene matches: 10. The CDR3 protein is CASSIGTSSSSEQYF. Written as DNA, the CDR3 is TGTGCCAGTAGTATCGGGACTAGTTCTTCGTCCGAGCAGTACTTC.

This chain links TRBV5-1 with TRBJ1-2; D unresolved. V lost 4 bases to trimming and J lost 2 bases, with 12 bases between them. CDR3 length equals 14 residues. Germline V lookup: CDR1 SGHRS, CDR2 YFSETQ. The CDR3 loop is CASSPESKNYGYTF. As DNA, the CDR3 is TGCGCCAGCAGCCCCGAGTCGAAGAACTATGGCTACACCTTC.

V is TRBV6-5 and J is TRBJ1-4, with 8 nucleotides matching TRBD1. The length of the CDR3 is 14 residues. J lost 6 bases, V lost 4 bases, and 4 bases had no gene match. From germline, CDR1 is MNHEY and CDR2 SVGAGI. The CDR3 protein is CASSSAGQDEKLFF. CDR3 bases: TGTGCCAGCAGTTCAGCGGGACAGGATGAAAAACTGTTTTTT.

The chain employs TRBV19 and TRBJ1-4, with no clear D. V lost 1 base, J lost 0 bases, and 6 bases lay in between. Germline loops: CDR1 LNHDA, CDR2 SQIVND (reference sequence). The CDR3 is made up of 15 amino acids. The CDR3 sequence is CASSIGGTTNEKLFF. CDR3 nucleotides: TGTGCCAGTAGTATAGGCGGCACAACTAATGAAAAACTGTTTTTT.

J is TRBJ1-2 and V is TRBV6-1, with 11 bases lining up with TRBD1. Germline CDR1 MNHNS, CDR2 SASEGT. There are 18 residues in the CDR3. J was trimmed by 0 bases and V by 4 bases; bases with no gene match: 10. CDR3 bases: TGTGCCAGCAGTGCCTGGACAGGGGGCCTTAACTCTAACTATGGCTACACCTTC. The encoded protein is CASSAWTGGLNSNYGYTF.

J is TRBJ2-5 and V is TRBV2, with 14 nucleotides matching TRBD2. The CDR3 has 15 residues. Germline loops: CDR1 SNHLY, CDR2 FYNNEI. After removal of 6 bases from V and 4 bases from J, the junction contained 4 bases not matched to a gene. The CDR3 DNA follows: TGTGCCAGCAGGTGGGGGACTAGCGGGGGAGAGACCCAGTACTTC. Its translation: CASRWGTSGGETQYF.

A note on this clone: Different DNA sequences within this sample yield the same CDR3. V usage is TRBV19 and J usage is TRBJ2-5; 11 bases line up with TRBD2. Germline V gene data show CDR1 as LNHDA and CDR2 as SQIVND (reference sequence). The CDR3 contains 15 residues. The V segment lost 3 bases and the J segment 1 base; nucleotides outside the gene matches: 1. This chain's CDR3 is CASSILAGGQETQYF. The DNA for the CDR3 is TGTGCCAGTAGTATCCTAGCGGGGGGCCAAGAGACCCAGTACTTC.

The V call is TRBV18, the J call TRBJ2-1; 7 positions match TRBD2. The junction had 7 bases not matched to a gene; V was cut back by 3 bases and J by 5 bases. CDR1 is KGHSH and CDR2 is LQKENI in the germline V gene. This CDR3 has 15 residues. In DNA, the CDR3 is TGTGCCAGCTCACCTGGACTAGGAGGTAACAATGAGCAGTTCTTC. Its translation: CASSPGLGGNNEQFF. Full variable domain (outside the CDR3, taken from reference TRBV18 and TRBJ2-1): NAGVMQNPRHLVRRRGQEARLRCSPMKGHSHVYWYRQLPEEGLKFMVYLQKENIIDESGMPKERFSAEFPKEGPSILRIQQVVRGDSAAYFCASSPGLGGNNEQFFGPGTRLTVL.